Sequencing of this T cell receptor beta chain was carried out in a study of shared clonotypes between healthy human individuals. V trimming: 1 base; J trimming: 5 bases; junction bases outside the gene matches: 8. CDR1 is KGHSH, CDR2 LQKENI, per germline. CDR3 length equals 17 residues. Measured with immunoSEQ multiplex PCR; TCRdb has only the in-frame clones, and not every one. This table holds 1.6 million or so clones, around 98.5% found once. V usage is TRBV18 and J usage is TRBJ2-1, with TRBD2 identical over 10 bases. The source is a man between 25 and 39 years old in good health. The sequencing sample was made of naive CD4+ T cells sorted from blood. Subset indicated: CD45RA+ positively selected. The CDR3 loop is CASSPLPSGSIDNEQFF. The CDR3 DNA is TGTGCCAGCTCACCACTCCCTAGCGGGAGTATAGACAATGAGCAGTTCTTC. Complete variable domain (other parts from reference TRBV18 and TRBJ2-1): NAGVMQNPRHLVRRRGQEARLRCSPMKGHSHVYWYRQLPEEGLKFMVYLQKENIIDESGMPKERFSAEFPKEGPSILRIQQVVRGDSAAYFCASSPLPSGSIDNEQFFGPGTRLTVL.